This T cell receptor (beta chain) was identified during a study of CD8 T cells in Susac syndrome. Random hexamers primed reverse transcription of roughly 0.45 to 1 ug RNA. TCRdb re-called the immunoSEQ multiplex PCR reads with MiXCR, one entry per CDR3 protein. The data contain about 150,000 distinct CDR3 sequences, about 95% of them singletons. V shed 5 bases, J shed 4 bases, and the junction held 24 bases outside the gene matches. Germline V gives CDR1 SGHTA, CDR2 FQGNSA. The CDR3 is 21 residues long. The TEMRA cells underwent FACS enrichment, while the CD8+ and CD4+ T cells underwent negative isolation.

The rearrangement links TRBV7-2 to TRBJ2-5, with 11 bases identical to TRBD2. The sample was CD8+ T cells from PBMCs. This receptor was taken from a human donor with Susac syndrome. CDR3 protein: CASSLPAEHLFTSGRGETQYF. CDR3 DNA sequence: TGTGCCAGCAGCCTACCGGCGGAACACCTGTTTACTAGCGGGAGAGGAGAGACCCAGTACTTC.